This is a list of T cell receptor beta chains from one sample in a study of regulatory T cells in long-lasting Graves disease. TCRdb ran MiXCR on the multiplex PCR reads and lists one entry per CDR3 protein. The sample contains over 500,000 distinct CDR3 sequences, approximately 16% of which appear only once. A further study also used this sample, focusing on T cells in Graves' hyperthyroidism and ophthalmopathy.

The sample in question was peripheral blood mononuclear cells (PBMCs), obtained at new diagnosis, from a patient treated with antithyroid drugs. The receptors come from a man younger than 35 with Graves disease. The CDR3 runs from the conserved cysteine through the conserved F or W. Each record gives: J gene, D gene, clone size, CDR3 length, V gene, CDR3 DNA, CDR3 protein. D genes are given only for firm matches. Clone size is not always given. Where it is, it says once, few, many or a class for expanded clones.

>TRBJ2-1|TRBD2|many|17|TRBV7-9
TGTGCCAGCAGCGACAGACTAGCGGAGAGCTCCTACAATGAGCAGTTCTTC
CASSDRLAESSYNEQFF
>TRBJ2-1|TRBD2|many|14|TRBV7-2
TGTGCCAGCAGCTTAGTAGCGGGAGGGTACGAGCAGTTCTTC
CASSLVAGGYEQFF
>TRBJ2-3|NA|many|15|TRBV3-1
TGTGCCAGCAGCTGGACCTCCCGACGCACAGATACGCAGTATTTT
CASSWTSRRTDTQYF
>TRBJ2-2|NA|many|18|TRBV7-8
TGTGCCAGCAGCTTATCCCTCACTAGCAGGCAGCGCACCGGGGAGCTGTTTTTT
CASSLSLTSRQRTGELFF
>TRBJ2-7|TRBD2|many|14|TRBV11-1
TGTGCCAGCAGTCGACTAGCGGCTTCCTACGAGCAGTACTTC
CASSRLAASYEQYF
>TRBJ2-1|TRBD2|few|15|TRBV2
TGTGCCAGCAGTCCCTCTAGCGGGGACCATAATGAGCAGTTCTTC
CASSPSSGDHNEQFF
>TRBJ1-2|TRBD1|few|15|TRBV19
TGTGCCAGTACCTGGGGACAGTTAGCTAACTATGGCTACACCTTC
CASTWGQLANYGYTF
>TRBJ2-7|TRBD2|NA|17|TRBV7-8
TGTGCCAACAGCCCACGGGTGTCTAGCGGGAGGTCCTACGAGCAGTACTTC
CANSPRVSSGRSYEQYF
>TRBJ2-1|TRBD2|NA|16|TRBV20-1
TGCAGTGCTAGAGATTTGCGGGAGAGCGTTATCAATGAGCAGTTCTTC
CSARDLRESVINEQFF
>TRBJ1-6|TRBD1|many|17|TRBV2
TGTGCCAGCAGCAGGGGGACAATAAGCTCCTATAATTCACCCCTCCACTTT
CASSRGTISSYNSPLHF
>TRBJ2-7|NA|many|14|TRBV5-1
TGCGCCAGCAGCTTGGGACGGATCTCCTACGAGCAGTACTTC
CASSLGRISYEQYF
>TRBJ2-7|NA|NA|14|TRBV7-6
TGTGCCAGCAGCTCGGGGGACAGCACCTACGAGCAGTACTTC
CASSSGDSTYEQYF
>TRBJ2-7|NA|many|14|TRBV6-1
TGTGCCAGCAGTCCCCCTGGCGGGGTTGGCGAGCAGTACTTC
CASSPPGGVGEQYF
>TRBJ2-6|NA|many|16|TRBV6-1
TGTGCCAGCAGTGAAGGACAGATCTCTGGGGCCAACGTCCTGACTTTC
CASSEGQISGANVLTF
>TRBJ2-3|TRBD2|NA|16|TRBV9
TGTGCCAGCAGCGTCTTGGCGGGAGGGCCTATAGATACGCAGTATTTT
CASSVLAGGPIDTQYF
>TRBJ2-1|TRBD2|many|15|TRBV7-9
TGTGCCAGCAGCTTAGGTCTGTTAGCGGGAGCTGAGCAGTTCTTC
CASSLGLLAGAEQFF
>TRBJ1-2|NA|many|15|TRBV27
TGTGCCAGCAGTTTTCAGCCCATTAATAACTATGGCTACACCTTC
CASSFQPINNYGYTF
>TRBJ2-3|NA|NA|15|TRBV28
TGTGCCAGCAGTTCCCCCGGGGGAGGAACAGATACGCAGTATTTT
CASSSPGGGTDTQYF
>TRBJ2-2|NA|many|14|TRBV6-2/TRBV6-3
TGTGCCAGCAGTTATGGGGTTGGGACCGGGGAGCTGTTTTTT
CASSYGVGTGELFF
>TRBJ2-1|TRBD2|NA|18|TRBV20-1
TGCAGTGCTAGCGGAGTACTAGCGGGTCTCTCGACCCGGAATGAGCAGTTCTTC
CSASGVLAGLSTRNEQFF
>TRBJ2-4|NA|many|12|TRBV11-2
TGTGCCAGCAGCTTTAGTGAAAACATTCAGTACTTC
CASSFSENIQYF
>TRBJ1-3|NA|few|12|TRBV7-2
TGTGCCAGCAGTTCAGTCGGAAACACCATATATTTT
CASSSVGNTIYF
>TRBJ2-3|NA|NA|14|TRBV6-1
TGTGCCAGCAGTGAAAGGACGGTCACAGATACGCAGTATTTT
CASSERTVTDTQYF
>TRBJ1-1|NA|few|13|TRBV19
TGTGCCAGTAGTATTCCGTGGGATGTTGAAGCTTTCTTT
CASSIPWDVEAFF
>TRBJ2-7|NA|few|12|TRBV20-1
TGCAGTGCTAGAGAGCCCGGCCGGGAGCAGTACTTC
CSAREPGREQYF
>TRBJ1-3|NA|NA|15|TRBV9
TGTGCCAGCAGCGTATCGCCCTCCTCTGGAAACACCATATATTTT
CASSVSPSSGNTIYF
>TRBJ1-3|NA|few|15|TRBV5-1
TGCGCCAGCAGCTTGGAAGGGGCGTCTGGAAACACCATATATTTT
CASSLEGASGNTIYF
>TRBJ2-7|TRBD2|NA|14|TRBV12-3/TRBV12-4
TGTGCCAGCAGTGGGAAGGGACTAGCCTACGAGCAGTACTTC
CASSGKGLAYEQYF
>TRBJ2-3|TRBD2|many|14|TRBV28
TGTGCCAGCTCAAGCGGGAGGCTCGCAGATACGCAGTATTTT
CASSSGRLADTQYF
>TRBJ1-1|TRBD1|NA|16|TRBV27
TGTGCCAGCAGTTCCATACGACAGGGACTTCGCACTGAAGCTTTCTTT
CASSSIRQGLRTEAFF
>TRBJ2-5|TRBD2|many|15|TRBV6-1
TGTGCCAGCAGTGAAGGGGCTAGCGGGAGGGAGACCCAGTACTTC
CASSEGASGRETQYF
>TRBJ2-2|NA|many|15|TRBV29-1
TGCAGCGCGGTTCTCGTGGGACAAAACACCGGGGAGCTGTTTTTT
CSAVLVGQNTGELFF
>TRBJ1-2|NA|many|13|TRBV11-2
TGTGCCAGCAGGCGAACAGGGAACTATGGCTACACCTTC
CASRRTGNYGYTF
>TRBJ2-7|TRBD1|many|15|TRBV11-2
TGTGCCAGCAGGGTAGCAGGGGGCGAACTTCAAGAGCAGTACTTC
CASRVAGGELQEQYF
>TRBJ2-3|NA|many|14|TRBV29-1
TGCAGCGTTGAACCCAGGGCTGCCACAGATACGCAGTATTTT
CSVEPRAATDTQYF
>TRBJ1-6|TRBD1|NA|14|TRBV30
TGTGCCTGGAGTTTGACAGGGAGGAATTCACCCCTCCACTTT
CAWSLTGRNSPLHF
>TRBJ2-1|TRBD2|NA|15|TRBV28
TGTGCCAGCAGTTCCCCTAGCGGGATCTACAATGAGCAGTTCTTC
CASSSPSGIYNEQFF
>TRBJ2-6|TRBD1|many|20|TRBV2
TGTGCCAGCAGTGAAGCGGGGGGGACAGGGAGATACTCTGGGGCCAACGTCCTGACTTTC
CASSEAGGTGRYSGANVLTF
>TRBJ2-7|NA|many|13|TRBV11-3
TGTGCCAGCAGCTCCCCAGACTCACCCGAGCAGTACTTC
CASSSPDSPEQYF
>TRBJ2-7|TRBD1|many|16|TRBV11-2
TGTGCCAGCAGCTTAGTATTGGGGACAGGGAATTACGAGCAGTACTTC
CASSLVLGTGNYEQYF